Sequencing of this T cell receptor beta chain was carried out in a study of T cell repertoires in cytomegalovirus infection. Study-wide context: Peptides in the study included HLA-C-restricted and HLA-B-restricted CMV epitopes. Evidence of both CMV infection and a matching HLA type came from public TCR beta signatures.

Overall study findings and caveats: HLA-C-restricted CMV-specific TCR beta clonotypes prevailed in the ex vivo response.

There are many counts of this clonotype. Its antigen is unidentified. One entry per CDR3 protein results from TCRdb running MiXCR on the reads. The repertoire holds about 920,000 distinct CDR3 sequences, with around 32% as singletons. Germline CDR1 PRHDT, CDR2 FYEKMQ (reference sequence). The length of the CDR3 is 16 residues. The V segment lost 4 bases and the J segment 0 bases; nucleotides outside the gene matches: 4. The receptor comes from a human donor in good health (CMV status not recorded). Some clones in this sample may be carry-over from other donors' samples. Sequences were derived from cultured CD8+ T cells from PBMCs, sampled from culture after CMV antigen stimulation. This chain uses TRBV13 with TRBJ2-3; 10 nucleotides agree with TRBD2. The CDR3 region is CASSSSLAGSTDTQYF. CDR3 DNA sequence: TGTGCCAGCAGCTCCTCACTAGCGGGGAGCACAGATACGCAGTATTTT.